These 7 T cell receptor beta chains were all obtained from the same sample, sequenced in a study of beta chain features in type 1 diabetes. Expressed TCRB transcripts were sequenced because the isolated RNA had all been reverse transcribed beforehand. The method was immunoSEQ multiplex PCR; TCRdb's version includes in-frame clones alone and lacks a portion of them. Of 300,000 to 400,000 clones listed, around 10% are singletons. Specimen: naive CD4+ T cells from blood. The origin of the receptors is a woman aged 25 to 39 in good health.

V usage is TRBV18 and J usage is TRBJ1-2, with TRBD1 matching 8 bases. The V gene's germline CDR1 is KGHSH and CDR2 LQKENI. V was pared by 3 bases and J by 4 bases, with 4 bases of the junction left unmatched. This CDR3 has 14 amino acids. The chain's CDR3 is CASSPTGATYGYTF. CDR3 coding DNA: TGTGCCAGCTCACCGACAGGGGCAACCTATGGCTACACCTTC.

This clone was detected only a few times. The J gene is TRBJ2-5, the V gene TRBV11-3; 8 bases match TRBD2. Unmatched junction bases numbered 7, after V lost 5 bases and J lost 2 bases. Germline V gene lookup returns CDR1 SGHNT and CDR2 YENEEA. This CDR3 contains 15 residues. CDR3 sequence: CASSAGGPGQETQYF. The CDR3 DNA follows: TGTGCCAGCAGCGCGGGGGGCCCGGGGCAAGAGACCCAGTACTTC. The full variable domain, its missing parts supplied by reference TRBV11-3 and TRBJ2-5, is EAGVVQSPRYKIIEKKQPVAFWCNPISGHNTLYWYLQNLGQGPELLIRYENEEAVDDSQLPKDRFSAERLKGVDSTLKIQPAELGDSAVYLCASSAGGPGQETQYFGPGTRLLVL.

The V call is TRBV15, the J call TRBJ2-6; D is uncertain. Trimming left V 9 bases short and J 2 bases short, with 5 bases between. This CDR3 comprises 12 residues. Per germline, CDR1 LNHNV and CDR2 YYDKDF (reference sequence). In DNA form, the CDR3 reads TGTGCCACAGGAGCTGGGGCCAACGTCCTGACTTTC. Translating it yields CATGAGANVLTF.

This clone turned up a few times. The same CDR3 is also encoded by other DNA sequences in this sample. This chain uses TRBV28 with TRBJ2-3; 7 bases match TRBD2. The CDR3 covers 15 residues. The ends lost 2 bases at V and 1 base at J; junction bases unmatched: 3. CDR1 is MDHEN and CDR2 is SYDVKM in the germline V gene. CDR3 sequence: CASSLGLAGTDTQYF. The DNA of the CDR3 is TGTGCCAGCAGTTTAGGGCTAGCGGGCACAGATACGCAGTATTTT.

This clone was recorded a few times. The chain carries TRBV7-8 and TRBJ2-7; D uncertain. CDR1 and CDR2 (germline): SGHVS, FQNEAQ. V lost 1 base to trimming and J lost 4 bases, with 11 bases between them. The CDR3 extends over 14 amino acids. The DNA of the CDR3 is TGTGCCAGCAGCTTAGAGGCAGGCCGATACGAGCAGTACTTC. Protein sequence: CASSLEAGRYEQYF.

This clone was seen a few times. The rearrangement joins TRBV28 to TRBJ2-7; the match to TRBD1 covers 7 bases. This CDR3 is 15 amino acids long. Germline V gene data show CDR1 as MDHEN and CDR2 as SYDVKM. V lost 3 bases, J lost 3 bases, and 8 bases stayed unmatched. The CDR3 spells CASSFRDRVNYEQYF. The CDR3 DNA sequence: TGTGCCAGCAGTTTTCGGGACAGAGTAAACTACGAGCAGTACTTC.

The chain is built from TRBV7-3 and TRBJ2-4, with D maybe TRBD1 (5 bases). Germline CDR1 is SGHTA and CDR2 is FQGTGA. Trimming left V 10 bases short and J 0 bases short, with 25 bases between. CDR3 length equals 18 residues. The CDR3: CANPLLGPGLIAKNIQYF. Written as DNA, the CDR3 is TGTGCCAACCCCCTCCTCGGCCCAGGGCTTATAGCCAAAAACATTCAGTACTTC.